This TCR beta chain is from a study of shared clonotypes between healthy human individuals. This clone came up many times. Its antigen is currently unknown. The sample has other DNA sequences that encode this CDR3 too. Only Caucasian adults living in Nashville, Tennessee served as donors. Naive CD4+ cells were CD45RA-selected; the remaining cells were memory. CDR1 SNHLY and CDR2 FYNNEI come from the germline V gene. The CDR3 totals 13 residues. Trimming removed 4 bases at V and 7 bases at J, with 10 bases between. In the source study's methods: In the immunoSEQ data, sequences were junction-only and lacked quality scores, so filtering differed. Generated by immunoSEQ multiplex PCR, the TCRdb table keeps only in-frame clones and is missing some. V, J and clone size are those of that table, while D and trimming were read from the DNA. Of around 980,000 clones in the sample, roughly 74% are singletons; the top ten hold roughly 0.62%.

The study, taken as a whole, reports: A few donors showed sharing of 4.5% to 5% of naive CD4 clonotypes.

The receptor was isolated from a man between 18 and 35 years old in good health. Some clones in this sample may be carry-over from other donors' samples. Input material: memory CD4+ T cells from PBMCs. Subset specified: CD45RA-negative fraction. V and J are TRBV2 and TRBJ1-4, with a tentative D call TRBD1 (5 bases). The CDR3 nucleotides read TGTGCCAGCAGTGTACATACAGGTGAAAAACTGTTTTTT. Its protein is CASSVHTGEKLFF.